What follows describes a single T cell receptor (beta chain). Germline CDR1 and CDR2: MGHRA and YSYEKL. V shed 0 bases and J 7 bases; nucleotides not matched to a gene: 16. CDR3 size: 19 residues. This entry comes from a study of T cells in localized non-small cell lung cancer. Libraries were prepared by immunoSEQ multiplex PCR; TCRdb keeps only in-frame clonotypes and omits some of them. This table has about 52,000 clones, 75% to 90% appearing once. The chain carries TRBV4-1 and TRBJ2-1; 9 nucleotides align to TRBD1. The clonotype comes from a male donor aged 60 or older with stage III squamous cell lung carcinoma. Sequenced here: peripheral blood, sampled before any cancer treatment. The CDR3 reads CASSQDPPGGTGSRNEQFF. The CDR3, as DNA: TGCGCCAGCAGCCAAGATCCCCCCGGCGGGACAGGGAGTAGGAATGAGCAGTTCTTC.